The rows below give T cell receptor beta chains drawn from one sample of a study of T-cell memory formation after mild COVID-19. TCRdb reanalysed the 5' RACE reads using MiXCR and keeps one entry per CDR3 protein. The top ten hold 12% of the sample, which has 500,000 to 600,000 distinct CDR3 sequences, more than 15% seen once. Sequencing was performed on PBMCs or a T cell subset sorted from them (not recorded which). The receptor source for this set is an adult woman who had mild COVID-19 (a few samples of this study predate the infection). Cell type and time point are not known. Both conserved end residues are part of each CDR3. Fields, in order: V gene, D gene, J gene, clone size, CDR3 protein, CDR3 DNA. A D gene is named only where the DNA matches it firmly. The listing skips clone size in some rows; elsewhere it reads once, few, many or a size class.

TRBV18,NA,TRBJ2-3,few,CASSPLPGSTDTQYF,TGTGCCAGCTCACCACTTCCGGGTAGCACAGATACGCAGTATTTT
TRBV5-1,TRBD1,TRBJ1-2,few,CASTPGQAYGYTF,TGCGCCAGCACCCCGGGACAGGCATATGGCTACACCTTC
TRBV4-3,NA,TRBJ1-3,NA,CASSQDAGNTIYF,TGCGCCAGCAGCCAAGACGCCGGAAACACCATATATTTT
TRBV4-1,NA,TRBJ2-1,many,CASSQDGSSYNEQFF,TGCGCCAGCAGCCAAGATGGCAGCTCCTACAATGAGCAGTTCTTC
TRBV7-3,NA,TRBJ1-1,NA,CASSLYSGNTEAFF,TGTGCCAGCAGCTTATACTCGGGGAACACTGAAGCTTTCTTT
TRBV5-6,NA,TRBJ1-4,NA,CASSFKGNGEKLFF,TGTGCCAGCAGCTTTAAGGGGAATGGTGAAAAACTGTTTTTT
TRBV7-9,TRBD2,TRBJ2-7,NA,CASSLFSGTSLGLAYEQYF,TGTGCCAGCAGCCTCTTCTCGGGGACTAGCTTAGGCCTCGCCTACGAGCAGTACTTC
TRBV27,NA,TRBJ1-4,NA,CASSMRQTVNEKLFF,TGTGCCAGCAGTATGCGACAGACCGTTAATGAAAAACTGTTTTTT
TRBV6-6,TRBD2,TRBJ2-5,NA,CASSYVREGTQYF,TGTGCCAGCAGTTACGTAAGGGAGGGGACCCAGTACTTC
TRBV27,NA,TRBJ2-7,few,CAGTQRYGSYEQYF,TGTGCCGGCACCCAGCGTTACGGATCCTACGAGCAGTACTTC
TRBV20-1,TRBD1,TRBJ2-5,NA,CSARDQGVGETQYF,TGCAGTGCTAGAGATCAGGGGGTGGGAGAGACCCAGTACTTC
TRBV4-3,NA,TRBJ2-1,few,CASSHDTLPQLRFNEQFF,TGCGCCAGCAGCCATGACACCCTTCCACAATTAAGGTTCAATGAGCAGTTCTTC
TRBV29-1,TRBD2,TRBJ2-5,NA,CSVPRGSGRATETQYF,TGCAGCGTCCCTCGGGGGAGCGGGAGGGCAACAGAGACCCAGTACTTC
TRBV7-2,TRBD2,TRBJ2-7,NA,CASSPGLAGVSSYEQYF,TGTGCCAGCAGCCCGGGACTAGCGGGCGTAAGCTCCTACGAGCAGTACTTC
TRBV7-2,NA,TRBJ1-2,few,CASSLSEGGYGYTF,TGTGCCAGCAGCTTATCTGAGGGGGGCTATGGCTACACCTTC
TRBV27,NA,TRBJ1-3,NA,CASSFRGGNTIYF,TGTGCCAGCAGTTTTAGGGGCGGAAACACCATATATTTT
TRBV4-2,NA,TRBJ2-7,NA,CASSQDLRTAQSYEQYF,TGTGCCAGCAGCCAAGATCTCAGGACAGCCCAATCCTACGAGCAGTACTTC
TRBV29-1,NA,TRBJ1-5,few,CSVAVAGTNQPQHF,TGCAGCGTTGCGGTAGCAGGCACGAATCAGCCCCAGCATTTT
TRBV29-1,NA,TRBJ2-5,NA,CSVERSTGETQYF,TGCAGCGTTGAAAGATCCACTGGAGAGACCCAGTACTTC
TRBV12-3/TRBV12-4,TRBD1,TRBJ1-2,NA,CASGYRGLTNYGYTF,TGTGCCAGCGGATACAGGGGGCTCACTAACTATGGCTACACCTTC
TRBV5-1,NA,TRBJ2-1,few,CASSLVPGLNEQFF,TGCGCCAGCAGCTTGGTCCCGGGTCTCAATGAGCAGTTCTTC
TRBV5-4,NA,TRBJ2-5,many,CASSRYQETQYF,TGTGCCAGCAGCCGCTACCAAGAGACCCAGTACTTC
TRBV5-1,NA,TRBJ2-5,few,CASSLAGRDQETQYF,TGCGCCAGCAGCTTGGCCGGTCGGGACCAAGAGACCCAGTACTTC
TRBV18,TRBD1,TRBJ2-4,NA,CASSPPGTEKNIQYF,TGTGCCAGCTCACCACCAGGGACAGAAAAAAACATTCAGTACTTC
TRBV20-1,NA,TRBJ1-1,NA,CSAREGGPNTEAFF,TGCAGTGCTAGAGAGGGCGGCCCGAACACTGAAGCTTTCTTT
TRBV4-2,NA,TRBJ2-7,few,CASSQERVSPTYEQYF,TGTGCCAGCAGCCAAGAAAGGGTCAGTCCGACCTACGAGCAGTACTTC
TRBV5-6,NA,TRBJ2-5,NA,CASSLGASIETQYF,TGTGCCAGCAGCTTGGGAGCTAGCATTGAGACCCAGTACTTC
TRBV12-3/TRBV12-4,NA,TRBJ2-2,few,CASSTEAGLLTPNTGELFF,TGTGCCAGCAGTACAGAGGCGGGACTTCTTACCCCGAACACCGGGGAGCTGTTTTTT
TRBV7-9,NA,TRBJ1-5,few,CASSSSGPDQPQHF,TGTGCCAGCAGCTCCTCCGGGCCGGATCAGCCCCAGCATTTT
TRBV20-1,NA,TRBJ1-3,NA,CSAREAGRGNTIYF,TGCAGTGCTAGAGAGGCAGGGAGAGGAAACACCATATATTTT
TRBV5-1,NA,TRBJ2-7,few,CASSLEIYYEQYF,TGCGCCAGCAGCTTGGAAATCTACTACGAGCAGTACTTC
TRBV5-1,NA,TRBJ2-7,many,CASSLDGTSIYEQYF,TGCGCCAGCAGCTTGGACGGGACATCTATCTACGAGCAGTACTTC
TRBV2,NA,TRBJ1-4,NA,CASRRDATNEKLFF,TGTGCCAGCAGGAGGGATGCAACTAATGAAAAACTGTTTTTT
TRBV7-9,TRBD2,TRBJ2-1,few,CASSLVGGRDEQFF,TGTGCCAGCAGCTTAGTAGGCGGGAGGGATGAGCAGTTCTTC
TRBV2,TRBD2,TRBJ2-7,NA,CASSEPSGGSSYEQYF,TGTGCCAGCAGTGAACCTAGCGGGGGGAGCTCCTACGAGCAGTACTTC
TRBV5-4,NA,TRBJ1-1,NA,CASSPGGSEGTEAFF,TGTGCCAGCAGCCCTGGGGGATCAGAGGGCACTGAAGCTTTCTTT
TRBV6-2/TRBV6-3,NA,TRBJ1-6,NA,CASTLEGLSNSPLHF,TGTGCCAGCACTCTAGAGGGACTCAGTAATTCACCCCTCCACTTT
TRBV7-2,NA,TRBJ1-1,NA,CASSLNPGVTEAFF,TGTGCCAGCAGCTTAAATCCGGGGGTGACTGAAGCTTTCTTT
TRBV6-2/TRBV6-3,NA,TRBJ1-5,NA,CASSPTSYYSNQPQHF,TGTGCCAGCAGTCCGACATCGTACTATAGCAATCAGCCCCAGCATTTT
TRBV6-2/TRBV6-3,NA,TRBJ2-4,few,CASSNLPGTLTEGKNIQYF,TGTGCCAGCAGCAACTTACCCGGGACACTGACGGAGGGCAAAAACATTCAGTACTTC
TRBV5-5,NA,TRBJ2-7,few,CASSLAVARTYEQYF,TGTGCCAGCAGCTTGGCGGTGGCGCGGACCTACGAGCAGTACTTC
TRBV7-6,TRBD2,TRBJ2-5,NA,CASSLEAGGQETQYF,TGTGCCAGCAGCTTAGAGGCGGGAGGGCAAGAGACCCAGTACTTC
TRBV9,NA,TRBJ2-1,few,CASSVIADSSEGRKFF,TGTGCCAGCAGCGTAATAGCGGATTCCTCGGAGGGGCGAAAGTTCTTC
TRBV9,NA,TRBJ2-7,NA,CASSVAGTYVWEQYF,TGTGCCAGCAGCGTAGCCGGGACTTACGTCTGGGAGCAGTACTTC
TRBV5-1,TRBD1,TRBJ1-6,NA,CASSEGTANSPLHF,TGCGCCAGCAGCGAGGGGACAGCTAATTCACCCCTCCACTTT
TRBV3-1,NA,TRBJ2-1,few,CASSRRVGALVYNEQFF,TGTGCCAGCAGCCGTAGGGTAGGAGCGCTCGTATACAATGAGCAGTTCTTC
TRBV25-1,NA,TRBJ1-2,NA,CASGRGSGGYTF,TGTGCCAGCGGTCGGGGGTCGGGTGGCTACACCTTC
TRBV4-3,TRBD2,TRBJ2-7,NA,CASSQDSGRVGNEQYF,TGCGCCAGCAGCCAAGACAGCGGGAGAGTAGGTAACGAGCAGTACTTC
TRBV5-5,TRBD2,TRBJ2-1,NA,CASSFTSGSRSEQFF,TGTGCCAGCAGCTTTACTAGCGGGAGTAGGAGTGAGCAGTTCTTC
TRBV7-9,NA,TRBJ2-5,NA,CASSLGAGRKETQYF,TGTGCCAGCAGCTTAGGGGCGGGGAGGAAGGAGACCCAGTACTTC
TRBV12-3/TRBV12-4,NA,TRBJ2-7,few,CASSSLGSGHYEQYF,TGTGCCAGCAGTTCCTTGGGGAGCGGACACTACGAGCAGTACTTC
TRBV24-1,NA,TRBJ1-1,few,CATSDPARGGTEAFF,TGTGCCACCAGTGATCCTGCCCGGGGCGGCACTGAAGCTTTCTTT
TRBV20-1,NA,TRBJ2-1,NA,CSARGVLSSYNEQFF,TGCAGTGCTAGAGGGGTCCTAAGCTCCTACAATGAGCAGTTCTTC
TRBV18,TRBD1,TRBJ1-1,once,CASSPEDRGGTEAFF,TGTGCCAGCTCACCAGAGGACAGGGGAGGGACTGAAGCTTTCTTT
TRBV7-9,NA,TRBJ2-3,NA,CASRPTTQSDTQYF,TGTGCCAGCAGACCGACTACCCAGTCGGATACGCAGTATTTT
TRBV9,NA,TRBJ2-3,few,CDSSPWGTTDTQYF,TGTGACAGCAGTCCATGGGGGACCACAGATACGCAGTATTTT
TRBV9,TRBD1,TRBJ2-7,NA,CASSVRTGWDAEQYF,TGTGCCAGCAGCGTAAGGACAGGGTGGGACGCCGAGCAGTACTTC